The source of this TCR beta chain is a study of blood T cell repertoires in COVID-19. Germline V CDR1 and CDR2: DFQATT, SNEGSKA (reference sequence). V lost 3 bases, J lost 6 bases, and 7 bases stayed unmatched. CDR3 length: 13 residues. In the original workflow: By means of reference gene primer amplification, nucleated cell counts were estimated. TCRdb's copy holds only in-frame clones and misses some; the assay was immunoSEQ multiplex PCR. That table is the source of V, J and clone size, and D and trimming were worked out from the DNA. The table lists 70,000 to 75,000 clones, around 79% of them singletons, with around a quarter in the top ten. This clone was seen a handful of times.

Sequencing was performed on peripheral blood. V gene TRBV20-1 combines with J gene TRBJ2-7; 8 bases are a match to TRBD1. This TCR came from a man in his 60s with active or convalescent COVID-19. This CDR3 is CSASRQGASEQYF. In DNA, the CDR3 is TGCAGTGCTAGTAGGCAGGGGGCTAGCGAGCAGTACTTC.